This is a list of T cell receptor beta chains from one sample in a study of shared clonotypes between healthy human individuals. Sequencing was performed with immunoSEQ multiplex PCR; in TCRdb, only in-frame clones are kept and a portion is missing. The table includes over 1.4 million clones, more than 95% detected once. Sequencing was performed on naive CD4+ T cells sorted from blood. Source of these receptors: a man under 40 in good health. Both conserved end residues are part of each CDR3. D genes are given only for firm matches. Clone size appears in some rows only: once, few, many, or a class for an expanded clone.

>-|18|-|TRBJ2-7|TRBV18
TGTGCCAGCTCACCATTAGCCCCCGGGGACCTGCTCCCCGGACAGCAGTACTTC
CASSPLAPGDLLPGQQYF
>-|14|-|TRBJ2-7|TRBV9
TGTGCCAGCAGCGTAGATATCAACTCCTACGAGCAGTACTTC
CASSVDINSYEQYF
>-|15|TRBD2|TRBJ2-7|TRBV5-5
TGTGCCAGCAGCTTGGCGGTAGCGGGAGTTTACGAGCAGTACTTC
CASSLAVAGVYEQYF
>-|14|-|TRBJ1-5|TRBV7-8
TGTGCCAGCAGCTTAATGGCCCCCAATCAGCCCCAGCATTTT
CASSLMAPNQPQHF
>-|16|TRBD2|TRBJ2-7|TRBV11-2
TGTGCCAGCAGCTTAGCTTCTAGCGGAGCTTCCTACGAGCAGTACTTC
CASSLASSGASYEQYF
>-|15|TRBD2|TRBJ2-5|TRBV9
TGTGCCAGCAGCGGCGGACTAGCGGGCGTGGAGACCCAGTACTTC
CASSGGLAGVETQYF
>-|13|-|TRBJ2-7|TRBV2
TGTGCCAGCAGGGAAGGGGCTACTTACGAGCAGTACTTC
CASREGATYEQYF
>once|11|-|TRBJ2-7|TRBV5-1
TGCGCCAGCAGCTTGGAGTCGCGGCAGTACTTC
CASSLESRQYF
>-|13|-|TRBJ1-1|TRBV10-3
TGTGCCATCAGTGCCGGGGGCCGGACTGAAGCTTTCTTT
CAISAGGRTEAFF
>-|12|-|TRBJ2-5|TRBV11-2
TGTGCCAGCAGCCCAGACGGGGAGACCCAGTACTTC
CASSPDGETQYF
>-|15|TRBD1|TRBJ1-4|TRBV28
TGTGCCAGCAGCGCACCGGGACAGGGGACTGAAAAACTGTTTTTT
CASSAPGQGTEKLFF